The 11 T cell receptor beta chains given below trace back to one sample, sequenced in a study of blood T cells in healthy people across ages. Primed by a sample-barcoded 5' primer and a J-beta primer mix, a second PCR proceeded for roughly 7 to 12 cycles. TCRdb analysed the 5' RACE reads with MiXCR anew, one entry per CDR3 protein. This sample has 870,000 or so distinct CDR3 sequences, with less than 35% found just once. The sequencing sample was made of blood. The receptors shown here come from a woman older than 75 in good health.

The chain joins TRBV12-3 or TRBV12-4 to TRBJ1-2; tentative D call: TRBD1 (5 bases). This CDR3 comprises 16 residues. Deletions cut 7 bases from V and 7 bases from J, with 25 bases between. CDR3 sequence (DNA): TGTGCCAGCATCGCCCGGGGCCGGCAGGCAAGCCGTGGCTACACCTTC. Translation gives CASIARGRQASRGYTF.

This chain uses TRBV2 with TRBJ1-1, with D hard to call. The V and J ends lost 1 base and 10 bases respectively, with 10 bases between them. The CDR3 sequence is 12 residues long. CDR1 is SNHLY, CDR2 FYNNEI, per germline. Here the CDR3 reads CASSEDSLGAFF. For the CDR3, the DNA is TGTGCCAGCAGTGAAGACTCCTTGGGAGCTTTCTTT.

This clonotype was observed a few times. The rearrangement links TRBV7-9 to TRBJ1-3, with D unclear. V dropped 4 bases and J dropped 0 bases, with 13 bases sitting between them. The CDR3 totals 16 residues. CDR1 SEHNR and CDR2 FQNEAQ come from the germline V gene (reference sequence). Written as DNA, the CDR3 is TGTGCCAGCAGCTCAGTAGACGCAATCTCTGGAAACACCATATATTTT. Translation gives CASSSVDAISGNTIYF.

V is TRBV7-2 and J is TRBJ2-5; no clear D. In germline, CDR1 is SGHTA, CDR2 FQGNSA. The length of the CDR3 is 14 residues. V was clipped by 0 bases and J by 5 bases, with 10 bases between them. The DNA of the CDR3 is TGTGCCAGCAGCTTAGCTTACGGTCGGGAGACCCAGTACTTC. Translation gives CASSLAYGRETQYF.

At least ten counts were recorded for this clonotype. The CDR3 protein is CASSSYRDRGEQPQHF. Written as DNA, the CDR3 is TGTGCCAGCAGTTCCTACCGGGACAGGGGGGAACAGCCCCAGCATTTT. The chain combines TRBV6-2 or TRBV6-3 with TRBJ1-5; the match to TRBD1 covers 11 bases. With V trimmed by 4 bases and J by 7 bases, 9 bases remained unmatched. The CDR3 spans 16 residues. The germline V gene has CDR1 MNHEY and CDR2 SVGEGT.

Written as DNA, the CDR3 is TGTGCCAGCAGCTTAGGTGGGAGTGGAGATACGCAGTATTTT. As protein: CASSLGGSGDTQYF. The gene calls are TRBV7-7 and TRBJ2-3; perhaps TRBD2 as D (5 bases). V was pared by 1 base and J by 5 bases, with 10 bases between. CDR1 is SSHAT and CDR2 is FNYEAQ in the germline V gene (reference sequence). This CDR3 contains 14 residues.

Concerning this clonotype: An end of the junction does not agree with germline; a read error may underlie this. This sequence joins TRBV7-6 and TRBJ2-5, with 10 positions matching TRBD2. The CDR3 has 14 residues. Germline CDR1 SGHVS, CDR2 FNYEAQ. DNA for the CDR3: TGTGCCAGCAGCGTAGCGGGGGGCCGGGTGGCCCAGTACTTC. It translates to CASSVAGGRVAQYF.

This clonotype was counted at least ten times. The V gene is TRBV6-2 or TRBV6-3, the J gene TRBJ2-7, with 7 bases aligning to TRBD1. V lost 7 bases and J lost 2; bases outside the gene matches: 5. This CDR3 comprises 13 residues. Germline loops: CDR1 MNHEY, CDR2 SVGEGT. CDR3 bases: TGTGCCAGCACACAGGGGCTACCCTACGAGCAGTACTTC. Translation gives CASTQGLPYEQYF.

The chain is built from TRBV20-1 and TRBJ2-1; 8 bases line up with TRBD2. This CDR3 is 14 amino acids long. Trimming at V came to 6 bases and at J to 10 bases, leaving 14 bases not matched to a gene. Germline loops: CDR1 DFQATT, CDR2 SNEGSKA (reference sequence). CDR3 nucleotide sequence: TGCAGTGCCTACGGGGGGGCCGGGGGAGAAGAGCAGTTCTTC. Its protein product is CSAYGGAGGEEQFF.

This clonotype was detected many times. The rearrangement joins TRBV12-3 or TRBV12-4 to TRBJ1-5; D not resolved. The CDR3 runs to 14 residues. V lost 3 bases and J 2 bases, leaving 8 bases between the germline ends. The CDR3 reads CASSFGMGNQPQHF. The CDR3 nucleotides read TGTGCCAGCAGTTTCGGTATGGGCAATCAGCCCCAGCATTTT.

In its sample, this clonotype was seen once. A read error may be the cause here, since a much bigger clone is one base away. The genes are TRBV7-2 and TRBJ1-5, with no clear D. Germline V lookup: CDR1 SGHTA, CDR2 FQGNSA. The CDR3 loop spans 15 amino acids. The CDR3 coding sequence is TGTGCCAGCAGCCCGGAAACAGCTAGCAATCAGCCCCGGCATTTT. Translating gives CASSPETASNQPRHF. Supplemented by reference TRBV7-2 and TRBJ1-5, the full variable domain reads GAGVSQSPSNKVTEKGKDVELRCDPISGHTALYWYRQSLGQGLEFLIYFQGNSAPDKSGLPSDRFSAERTGGSVSTLTIQRTQQEDSAVYLCASSPETASNQPRHFGDGTRLSIL.